This is a list of T cell receptor beta chains from one sample in a study of cytomegalovirus exposure and HLA in healthy donors. The assay was immunoSEQ multiplex PCR, and TCRdb's table has in-frame clones only and misses some. The sample includes some 57,000 clones, over 60% of them seen just once. The sequenced material came from PBMCs. The receptors come from a woman aged 25 to 39 in good health and CMV-seronegative. The CDR3 runs from the conserved cysteine through the conserved F or W. D genes are given only for firm matches. Size is stated for part of the rows, as once, few or many counts, or as a class when the clone is expanded.

V gene	J gene	D gene	clone size	CDR3 protein	CDR3 DNA
TRBV25-1	TRBJ1-1	-	few	CASSAGGDKAFF	TGTGCCAGCAGTGCCGGAGGTGATAAAGCTTTCTTT
TRBV7-2	TRBJ2-2	TRBD2	-	CASSSGLAVTGELFF	TGTGCCAGCAGCTCGGGACTAGCGGTCACCGGGGAGCTGTTTTTT
TRBV28	TRBJ2-1	TRBD2	-	CASRGNLAGEQFF	TGTGCCAGCCGCGGAAATTTAGCGGGTGAGCAGTTCTTC
TRBV15	TRBJ2-7	TRBD2	few	CATSSMGGGSSYEQYF	TGTGCCACCAGCTCCATGGGCGGGGGAAGCTCCTACGAGCAGTACTTC
TRBV19	TRBJ1-5	TRBD1	-	CASTNRGLSNQPQHF	TGTGCCAGTACGAACAGGGGACTTAGCAATCAGCCCCAGCATTTT
TRBV30	TRBJ1-1	-	-	CACGKPGTEAFF	TGTGCCTGCGGCAAGCCAGGCACTGAAGCTTTCTTT
TRBV7-2	TRBJ2-4	TRBD2	-	CASSLLAGGPKNIQYF	TGTGCCAGCAGTTTACTAGCGGGAGGGCCCAAAAACATTCAGTACTTC
TRBV25-1	TRBJ2-5	-	-	CASNSWEQEGETQYF	TGTGCCAGCAATTCCTGGGAACAGGAGGGAGAGACCCAGTACTTC
TRBV4-3	TRBJ2-4	-	-	CASSQDNREGVRNIQYF	TGCGCCAGCAGCCAAGACAATCGTGAGGGGGTGCGAAACATTCAGTACTTC
TRBV7-8	TRBJ1-2	-	-	CASSLGGPGDLEGYGYTF	TGTGCCAGCAGCTTAGGGGGGCCAGGGGACCTCGAAGGGTATGGCTACACCTTC
TRBV9	TRBJ2-2	TRBD2	-	CASSFPAGGSTGELFF	TGTGCCAGCAGCTTCCCAGCGGGAGGCTCCACCGGGGAGCTGTTTTTT
TRBV30	TRBJ2-5	TRBD2	-	CAWSVGLAGAGTQYF	TGTGCCTGGAGTGTAGGACTAGCGGGGGCGGGGACCCAGTACTTC
TRBV5-6	TRBJ1-2	TRBD1	few	CASSLTGTAVGLYGYTF	TGTGCCAGCAGCTTGACCGGGACAGCCGTGGGACTCTATGGCTACACCTTC
TRBV27	TRBJ2-5	TRBD1	-	CASSRTGGERETQYF	TGTGCCAGCAGCCGGACAGGGGGGGAAAGAGAGACCCAGTACTTC
TRBV5-4	TRBJ2-3	-	-	CASSLGVYSDTQYF	TGTGCCAGCAGCTTGGGTGTCTATTCAGATACGCAGTATTTT
TRBV5-1	TRBJ2-3	-	-	CASSLELRADTQYF	TGCGCCAGCAGCTTGGAGCTCCGGGCAGATACGCAGTATTTT
TRBV27	TRBJ2-1	TRBD1	-	CASASGTGGNEQFF	TGTGCCAGCGCATCCGGGACAGGGGGCAATGAGCAGTTCTTC
TRBV5-1	TRBJ2-5	-	-	CASSTADSPLGETQYF	TGCGCCAGCAGCACCGCAGACAGCCCGCTGGGGGAGACCCAGTACTTC
TRBV2	TRBJ2-1	TRBD2	-	CASKRLAVYNEQFF	TGTGCCAGCAAGAGACTAGCGGTGTACAATGAGCAGTTCTTC
TRBV5-1	TRBJ1-3	-	-	CASSLVQGVSGNTIYF	TGCGCCAGCAGCTTGGTACAGGGTGTCTCTGGAAACACCATATATTTT
TRBV7-9	TRBJ2-5	-	-	CASSLAGGKETQYF	TGTGCCAGCAGCTTAGCGGGCGGGAAAGAGACCCAGTACTTC
TRBV5-1	TRBJ2-3	-	-	CASAPGYDERDTQYF	TGCGCCAGCGCGCCGGGTTATGACGAGAGGGATACGCAGTATTTT
TRBV7-9	TRBJ2-5	TRBD2	-	CASSLAGTSGGQETQYF	TGTGCCAGCAGCTTAGCGGGGACTAGCGGAGGACAAGAGACCCAGTACTTC
TRBV7-9	TRBJ2-2	-	-	CASSLDLSNTGELFF	TGTGCCAGCAGCTTAGATCTCTCGAACACCGGGGAGCTGTTTTTT
TRBV7-2	TRBJ1-2	-	-	CASSLRSGDLNYGYTF	TGTGCCAGCAGCTTAAGGTCAGGGGACCTAAACTATGGCTACACCTTC
TRBV6-5	TRBJ1-3	-	few	CASSSTQGIRGNTIYF	TGTGCCAGCAGTTCAACCCAGGGCATCCGTGGAAACACCATATATTTT
TRBV18	TRBJ2-1	TRBD2	-	CASSPSTSGSNEQFF	TGTGCCAGCTCACCAAGTACTAGCGGGAGCAATGAGCAGTTCTTC
TRBV7-9	TRBJ2-7	-	-	CASSSRNEQYF	TGTGCCAGCAGCTCCAGGAACGAGCAGTACTTC
TRBV5-3	TRBJ2-1	-	-	CARSLAANVKSGNEQFF	TGTGCCAGAAGCTTGGCCGCAAACGTTAAGTCGGGCAATGAGCAGTTCTTC
TRBV21-1	TRBJ2-1	-	few	CASSFSETSKNQFF	TGTGCCAGCAGCTTCAGCGAGACTAGCAAAAACCAGTTCTTC
TRBV4-3	TRBJ2-1	TRBD2	-	CASSQGSGSPYNEQFF	TGCGCCAGCAGCCAAGGTAGCGGGAGTCCCTACAATGAGCAGTTCTTC
TRBV1	TRBJ2-1	-	-	CTSSRFPGLANYYNEQFF	TGCACCAGCAGCCGCTTCCCGGGACTAGCGAACTACTACAATGAGCAGTTCTTC
TRBV4-3	TRBJ1-2	-	-	CASSQGADPYGYTF	TGCGCCAGCAGCCAAGGGGCAGATCCCTATGGCTACACCTTC
TRBV6-1	TRBJ2-7	TRBD1	-	CASTRGQGASEQYF	TGTGCCAGCACCCGTGGACAGGGGGCTAGCGAGCAGTACTTC
TRBV6-1	TRBJ1-6	-	-	CASSADQGSYNSPLHF	TGTGCCAGCAGTGCGGACCAGGGATCCTATAATTCACCCCTCCACTTT
TRBV6-5	TRBJ2-5	-	-	CASSYSTLTGEQYF	TGTGCCAGCAGTTACTCGACATTGACTGGGGAGCAGTACTTC
TRBV27	TRBJ2-5	TRBD2	-	CASSLAGDIETQYF	TGTGCCAGCAGTCTAGCGGGGGACATAGAGACCCAGTACTTC